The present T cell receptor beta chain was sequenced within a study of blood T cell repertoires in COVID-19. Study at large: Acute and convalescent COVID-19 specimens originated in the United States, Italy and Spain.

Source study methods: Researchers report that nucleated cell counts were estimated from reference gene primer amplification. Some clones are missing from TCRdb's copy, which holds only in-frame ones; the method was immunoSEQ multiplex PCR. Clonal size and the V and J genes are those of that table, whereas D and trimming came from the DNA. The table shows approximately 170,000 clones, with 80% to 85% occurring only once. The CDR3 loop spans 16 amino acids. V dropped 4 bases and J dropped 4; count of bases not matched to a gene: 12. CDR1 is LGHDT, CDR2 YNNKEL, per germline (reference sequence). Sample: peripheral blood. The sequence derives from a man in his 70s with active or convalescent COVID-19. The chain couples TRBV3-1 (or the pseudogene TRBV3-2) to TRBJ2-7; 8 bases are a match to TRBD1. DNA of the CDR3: TGTGCCAGCAGCCCCCCCCACGACAGGGGACGGTACGAGCAGTACTTC. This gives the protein CASSPPHDRGRYEQYF.